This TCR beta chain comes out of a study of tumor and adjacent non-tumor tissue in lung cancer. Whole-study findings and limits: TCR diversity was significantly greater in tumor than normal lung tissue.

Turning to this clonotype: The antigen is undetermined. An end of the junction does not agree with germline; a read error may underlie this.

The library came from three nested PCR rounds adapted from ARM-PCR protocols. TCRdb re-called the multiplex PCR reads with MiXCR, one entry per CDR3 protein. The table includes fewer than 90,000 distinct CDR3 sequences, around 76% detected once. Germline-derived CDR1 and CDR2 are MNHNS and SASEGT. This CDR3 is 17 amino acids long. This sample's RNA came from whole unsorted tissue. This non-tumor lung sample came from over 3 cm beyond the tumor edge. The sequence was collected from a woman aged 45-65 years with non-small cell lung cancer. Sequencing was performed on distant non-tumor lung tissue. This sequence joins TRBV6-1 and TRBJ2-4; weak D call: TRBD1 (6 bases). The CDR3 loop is CASSEKGTQLSKNIKYF. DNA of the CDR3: TGTGCCAGCAGTGAAAAGGGGACACAACTATCCAAAAACATTAAGTACTTC.